This entry describes one T cell receptor beta chain. There are 13 residues in the CDR3. The V end lost 4 bases, the J end lost 3 bases, and 8 bases lay between the germline ends. The germline gives CDR1 MGHDK, CDR2 SYGVNS. The record originates from a study of shared clonotypes between healthy human individuals. Libraries were prepared by immunoSEQ multiplex PCR; TCRdb keeps only in-frame clonotypes and omits some of them. Here the sample spans about 1.1 million clones, approximately 78% being singletons. The source is a young man in good health. Some clones in this sample may be carry-over from other donors' samples. The chain carries TRBV25-1 and TRBJ2-3, with D possibly matching TRBD1 (5 bases). The sequenced material came from memory CD4+ T cells from PBMCs. The subset was: CD45RA-negative fraction. CDR3 loop: CASSVRTTDTQYF. Here the CDR3 DNA reads TGTGCCAGCAGTGTCCGGACAACAGATACGCAGTATTTT.